These 14 T cell receptor beta chains were all obtained from the same sample, sequenced in a study of CD8 T cells in ankylosing spondylitis. Via MiXCR, TCRdb re-called the 5' RACE reads, giving one row per CDR3 protein. The sample shows almost 400,000 distinct CDR3 sequences, under 25% of them seen only once. Study results and caveats: Among TCR beta sequences, a motif of several highly homologous variants appeared characteristic of ankylosing spondylitis blood.

The antigens of these receptors remain unknown. Source material: blood, either unsorted or a sorted T cell fraction (not recorded which). The receptors were sampled from a male donor with ankylosing spondylitis.

V is TRBV12-3 or TRBV12-4 and J is TRBJ1-5; D unresolved. V was pared by 5 bases and J by 1 base, with 3 bases between. The CDR3 spans 12 residues. The CDR3 is CASSQSNQPQHF. CDR3 bases: TGTGCCAGCAGTCAAAGCAATCAGCCCCAGCATTTT.

Only a few counts were recorded for this clonotype. This chain joins TRBV19 and TRBJ2-7; no firm D call. Germline V gene lookup returns CDR1 LNHDA and CDR2 SQIVND (reference sequence). This CDR3 comprises 11 residues. V lost 8 bases, J lost 4 bases, and 9 bases lay in between. The CDR3 DNA reads as TGTGCCAGTGGTGAGGTTTACGAGCAGTACTTC. This translates into CASGEVYEQYF.

The chain links TRBV10-3 to TRBJ1-5; D uncertain. Per germline, CDR1 ENHRY and CDR2 SYGVKD. The germline V and J ends were trimmed by 10 bases and 5 bases, with 12 bases remaining between them. The CDR3 is 12 residues long. The DNA of the CDR3 is TGTGCCACCAACACCGGAGATCAGCCCCAGCATTTT. This encodes CATNTGDQPQHF.

The genes are TRBV10-3 and TRBJ1-5; TRBD1 aligns across 7 bases. In germline, CDR1 is ENHRY, CDR2 SYGVKD. This CDR3 has 15 amino acids. The V gene end was trimmed by 6 bases and the J gene end by 6 bases; junction bases not matched to a gene: 11. CDR3 DNA: TGTGCCATCAGCCCCGACAGGGTTCCAGGTCAGCCCCAGCATTTT. Translation: CAISPDRVPGQPQHF.

There are a few counts of this clonotype. The chain recombines TRBV4-3 with TRBJ2-5; D ambiguous. This CDR3 has 13 amino acids. V lost 3 bases and J lost 5, with 10 bases in between. Germline-derived CDR1 and CDR2 are LGHNA and YSLEER. CDR3 region: CASSQARAETQYF. The CDR3 region has the DNA TGCGCCAGCAGCCAGGCTCGGGCGGAGACCCAGTACTTC.

The chain uses TRBV6-1 and TRBJ2-5, with D perhaps being TRBD1 or TRBD2 (5 bases each). V was shortened by 4 bases and J by 5 bases, with 17 bases between the two germline ends. CDR1 and CDR2 from the germline V gene are MNHNS and SASEGT. The CDR3 extends over 15 amino acids. The CDR3 DNA reads TGTGCCAGCAGTGCCCTCTCTGGGGGTTTGGAGACCCAGTACTTC. This gives the protein CASSALSGGLETQYF.

This clonotype came up many times. The rearrangement uses TRBV12-3 or TRBV12-4 and TRBJ1-5; D perhaps matches TRBD1 (6 bases). CDR3 length: 14 amino acids. Deletions cut 8 bases from V and 5 bases from J, with 16 bases between. The CDR3 spells CASARGHRDQPQHF. The CDR3, as DNA: TGTGCCAGCGCCCGGGGCCACAGGGATCAGCCCCAGCATTTT.

This clonotype has more than one count but fewer than ten. The chain is built from TRBV15 and TRBJ2-7; no clear D. CDR1 is LNHNV and CDR2 is YYDKDF in the germline V gene (reference sequence). The V gene lost 0 bases and the J gene lost 2 bases, with 11 bases spanning the gap. This CDR3 has 15 residues. The CDR3 nucleotides are TGTGCCACCAGCAGAGATCGTGGACGGCCCTACGAGCAGTACTTC. Its translation is CATSRDRGRPYEQYF.

This clonotype appeared a few times. The genes are TRBV4-1 and TRBJ1-5; D is undetermined. V was clipped by 1 base and J by 5 bases, with 12 bases between them. Per germline, CDR1 MGHRA and CDR2 YSYEKL. The CDR3 is 15 residues long. DNA of the CDR3: TGCGCCAGCAGCCAAGTCGATATGTATGATCAGCCCCAGCATTTT. Translation: CASSQVDMYDQPQHF.

This clonotype showed up just a few times. This rearrangement joins TRBV5-6 to TRBJ2-2, with D perhaps TRBD2 (6 bases). Germline lookup yields CDR1 SGHDT and CDR2 YYEEEE. Trimming took 1 base from V and 0 from J, leaving 13 bases between them. This CDR3 contains 17 residues. In nucleotides, the CDR3 is TGTGCCAGCAGCTTGCCCCCGTGGGGGGCGAACACCGGGGAGCTGTTTTTT. This codes for CASSLPPWGANTGELFF.

This chain's CDR3 is CSVQRQSSYEQYF. The CDR3 nucleotides read TGCAGCGTTCAGCGGCAGAGCTCCTACGAGCAGTACTTC. The V call is TRBV29-1, the J call TRBJ2-7; tentatively, D is TRBD2 (5 bases). In germline, CDR1 is SQVTM, CDR2 ANQGSEA. This CDR3 is 13 amino acids long. V lost 5 bases to trimming and J lost 0 bases, with 11 bases between them.

J is TRBJ1-1 and V is TRBV7-8; TRBD1 matches 9 bases. Trimming at V came to 5 bases and at J to 5 bases, leaving 6 bases not matched to a gene. This CDR3 contains 14 residues. Germline CDR1 and CDR2: SGHVS and FQNEAQ. DNA of the CDR3: TGTGCCAGCAGCGCTACAGGGGGCTTTACTGAAGCTTTCTTT. This encodes CASSATGGFTEAFF.

This clonotype was observed a single time. The chain is built from TRBV12-3 or TRBV12-4 and TRBJ2-1; 8 bases line up with TRBD2. The V segment lost 5 bases and the J segment 14 bases; nucleotides outside the gene matches: 5. This CDR3 has 11 amino acids. The DNA of the CDR3 is TGTGCCAGCAGTCGGGGGGGGTATAAGTTCTTC. It encodes CASSRGGYKFF.

The J gene is TRBJ2-7, the V gene TRBV28, with D tentatively TRBD2 (6 bases). The ends were cut back, 3 bases at V and 2 bases at J, with 11 bases in the middle. This CDR3 has 14 amino acids. CDR1 is MDHEN, CDR2 SYDVKM, per germline. CDR3: CASSFGGAAYEQYF. The CDR3 DNA follows: TGTGCCAGCAGTTTTGGAGGGGCCGCCTACGAGCAGTACTTC.